This T cell receptor beta chain originates from a study of early T cells in non-severe SARS-CoV-2 infection (dated by TCRdb to the early 2020s). General notes on the study: Because TCR sequencing was done on bulk RNA from unsorted whole blood, the alpha and beta chains could not be paired.

Results the study describes overall, beyond this receptor: VDJdb matching was skewed toward anti-spike CD8 responses and likely underestimated virus-specific expansions, missing private and CD4 specificities.

The CDR3, from cysteine to phenylalanine, totals 16 residues. CDR3 DNA is the only sequence kept; it has 48 bases, read in frame from the first base. The germline V end is reduced by 0 bases and the J end by 5 bases; junction bases left unmatched: 6. The germline V gene (reference sequence) supplies CDR1 SEHNR and CDR2 FQNEAQ. Set within a cohort of healthcare workers in London, UK, this nested case-control study involved weekly PCR testing of nasopharyngeal swabs along with blood sampling. Between 23 and 31 March 2020, the week of the UK lockdown, healthcare workers were enrolled and then followed up weekly for as long as 16 weeks. This clonotype was observed at least ten times. This clone's antigen is unknown. Per-base qualities were not stored, and no clone one base away is much larger. The library was generated by 5' RACE. This sample was sequenced with a NextSeq 500. The TCR library protocol attached unique molecular identifiers to individual cDNA molecules to correct for sequencing error and PCR bias. Both TCR alpha and beta chains were sequenced, and tight co-correlation was observed between alpha and beta sequence abundances in each sample. The authors' pipeline ran thus. Decombinator V4 was used to perform V gene, J gene and CDR3 annotation of TCR sequences. TCRs were defined as expanded if a significant change between any two time points was detected under a Poisson model with p below 0.0001. TCR abundances were normalised to the total number of TCRs sequenced per sample and expressed as counts per million. TRAV1-2 paired with TRAJ12, TRAJ20 or TRAJ33 defined MAIT TCRs, while TRAV10 paired with TRAJ18 defined iNKT TCRs. VDJdb, accessed 1 November 2021, was searched for CMV, EBV and SARS-CoV-2 annotated TCRs, excluding TCRs annotated for multiple antigens. The public reads were reprocessed in TCRdb via fastp at Q25 and MiXCR, keeping in-frame beta chains. Each entry is one CDR3 protein sequence, shown with its most common DNA and genes. None of the V and J calls come from the authors' own analysis; TCRdb made them. The sample records roughly 66,000 distinct CDR3 sequences, approximately 9% of which are singletons. Of the sample, 3% to 3.5% is held by the ten largest clones.

The sample taken for sequencing was whole blood. Recombination connected TRBV7-9 to TRBJ2-1; TRBD2 agrees with 8 junctional bases. The receptor comes from an adult who was a healthcare worker with PCR-confirmed SARS-CoV-2 infection or an uninfected control (not recorded which). The base sequence is TGTGCCAGCAGCTTAGCAGCGGGAGTTAGCCACAATGAGCAGTTCTTC. Its amino acids are CASSLAAGVSHNEQFF.